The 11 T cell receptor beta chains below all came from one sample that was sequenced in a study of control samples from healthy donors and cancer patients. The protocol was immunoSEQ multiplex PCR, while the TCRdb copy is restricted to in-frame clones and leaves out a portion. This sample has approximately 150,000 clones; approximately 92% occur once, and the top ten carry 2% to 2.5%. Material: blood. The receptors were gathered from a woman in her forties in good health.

The CDR3: CASRLEPGYGYTF. The DNA for the CDR3 is TGTGCCAGCAGGCTGGAACCCGGCTATGGCTACACCTTC. The chain uses TRBV12-3 or TRBV12-4 and TRBJ1-2; no definite D call. V was clipped by 6 bases and J by 4 bases, with 12 bases between them. This CDR3 is built from 13 residues.

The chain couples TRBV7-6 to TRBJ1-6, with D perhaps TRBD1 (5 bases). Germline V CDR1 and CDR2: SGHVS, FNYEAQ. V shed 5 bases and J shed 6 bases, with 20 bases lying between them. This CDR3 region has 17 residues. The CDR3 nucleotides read TGTGCCAGCAGCATACACCCTACTCCGGGGGGTAATTCACCCCTCCACTTT. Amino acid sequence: CASSIHPTPGGNSPLHF.

CDR3 residues: CASSVTISGNTIYF. DNA of the CDR3: TGTGCCAGCAGCGTTACTATCTCTGGAAACACCATATATTTT. This chain joins TRBV9 and TRBJ1-3; D gene uncertain. Trimming took 2 bases from V and 0 from J, leaving 6 bases between them. Germline V gene data show CDR1 as SGDLS and CDR2 as YYNGEE. The CDR3 is 14 residues long.

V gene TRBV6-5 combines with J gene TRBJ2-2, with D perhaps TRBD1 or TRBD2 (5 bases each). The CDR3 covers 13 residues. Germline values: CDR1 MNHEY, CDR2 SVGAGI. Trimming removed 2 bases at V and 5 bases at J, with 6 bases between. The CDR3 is CASSYGGTGELFF. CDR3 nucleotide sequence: TGTGCCAGCAGTTACGGGGGTACCGGGGAGCTGTTTTTT.

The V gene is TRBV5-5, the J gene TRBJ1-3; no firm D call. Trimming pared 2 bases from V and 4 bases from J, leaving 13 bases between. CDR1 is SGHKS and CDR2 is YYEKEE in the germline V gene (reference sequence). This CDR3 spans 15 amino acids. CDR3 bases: TGTGCCAGCAGCTTTGGAGCTGGCTCAGGAAACACCATATATTTT. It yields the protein CASSFGAGSGNTIYF.

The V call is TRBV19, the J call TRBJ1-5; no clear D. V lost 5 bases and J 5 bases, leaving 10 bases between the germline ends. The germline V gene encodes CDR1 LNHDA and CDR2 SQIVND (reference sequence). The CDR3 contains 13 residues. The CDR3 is CASSFQDDQPQHF. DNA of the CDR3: TGTGCCAGTAGTTTTCAGGATGATCAGCCCCAGCATTTT.

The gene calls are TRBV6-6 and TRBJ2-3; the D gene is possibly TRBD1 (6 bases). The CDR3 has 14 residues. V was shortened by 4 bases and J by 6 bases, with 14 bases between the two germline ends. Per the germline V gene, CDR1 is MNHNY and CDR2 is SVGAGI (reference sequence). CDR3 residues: CASSSTGSRDTQYF. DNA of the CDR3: TGTGCCAGCAGTTCGACAGGATCCAGGGATACGCAGTATTTT.

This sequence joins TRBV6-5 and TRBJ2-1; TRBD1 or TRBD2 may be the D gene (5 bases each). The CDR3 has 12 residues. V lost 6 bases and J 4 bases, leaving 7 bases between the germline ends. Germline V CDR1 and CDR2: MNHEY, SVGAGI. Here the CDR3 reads CASSWGYNEQFF. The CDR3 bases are TGTGCCAGCAGCTGGGGGTACAATGAGCAGTTCTTC.

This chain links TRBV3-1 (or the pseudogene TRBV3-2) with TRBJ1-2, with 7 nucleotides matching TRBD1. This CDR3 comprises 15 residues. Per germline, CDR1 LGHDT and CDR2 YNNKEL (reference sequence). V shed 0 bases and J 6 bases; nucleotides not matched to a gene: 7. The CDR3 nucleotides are TGTGCCAGCAGCCAAGACCAAAGGGGGCTTCATGGCTACACCTTC. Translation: CASSQDQRGLHGYTF.

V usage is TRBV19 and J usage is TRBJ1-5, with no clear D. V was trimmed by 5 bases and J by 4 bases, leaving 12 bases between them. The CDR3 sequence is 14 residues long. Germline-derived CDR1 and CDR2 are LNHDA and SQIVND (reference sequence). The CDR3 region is CASSGGRDNQPQHF. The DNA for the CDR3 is TGTGCCAGTAGTGGAGGACGGGATAATCAGCCCCAGCATTTT.

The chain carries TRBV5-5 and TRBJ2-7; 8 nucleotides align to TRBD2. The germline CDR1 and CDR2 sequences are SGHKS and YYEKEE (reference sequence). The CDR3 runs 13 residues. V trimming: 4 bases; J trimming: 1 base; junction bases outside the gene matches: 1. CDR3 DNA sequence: TGTGCCAGCAGCCCTAGCGGGTCCTACGAGCAGTACTTC. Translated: CASSPSGSYEQYF.